A selection of T cell receptor beta chains follows, all from one sample in a study of monozygotic twins with inflammatory bowel disease. TCRdb re-analyzed the 5' RACE reads; it lists each CDR3 protein once, without DNA. Found here are 400,000 to 500,000 distinct CDR3 sequences; the top ten clones hold roughly 2.5%. The sample comprised blood. The receptor set was obtained from a human donor with ulcerative colitis or Crohn's disease, or a healthy co-twin of an affected twin (not recorded which). Both conserved end residues are part of each CDR3.

v_call	j_call	cdr3_aa
TRBV7-2	TRBJ2-4	CASGGSKNIQYF
TRBV7-2	TRBJ2-1	CASSLGIHEQFF
TRBV20-1	TRBJ2-3	CSARTTDTQYF
TRBV3-1	TRBJ1-1	CASSQDRALNTEAFF
TRBV7-9	TRBJ2-7	CASSPQASGDEQYF
TRBV27	TRBJ2-3	CASQRGRGTDTQYF
TRBV5-5	TRBJ2-3	CASSLPAADTQYF
TRBV2	TRBJ2-5	CASSEANFGGTQYF
TRBV7-2	TRBJ1-4	CASSASGASTNEKLFF
TRBV29-1	TRBJ2-2	CSAGPPNTGELFF
TRBV5-5	TRBJ1-4	CASSRIHRDRVTNEKLFF
TRBV7-9	TRBJ2-2	CASSSTGGQDFAGELFF
TRBV3-1	TRBJ2-7	CASSQEDRVYEQYF
TRBV6-1	TRBJ1-6	CASSPRTGLNSPLHF
TRBV24-1	TRBJ1-3	CATSELLRGSGNTIYF
TRBV28	TRBJ2-7	CASSFDLAGLSYEQYF
TRBV18	TRBJ2-7	CASSPGRFREQYF
TRBV5-1	TRBJ1-4	CASSNRWDSSNEKLFF
TRBV12-3/TRBV12-4	TRBJ2-1	CASSELWTSGGYEQFF
TRBV5-5	TRBJ2-1	CASSLEWGSYNEQFF
TRBV12-3/TRBV12-4	TRBJ2-1	CASSGLAEAYNEQFF
TRBV7-7	TRBJ2-7	CASSQGTQDTYEQYF
TRBV11-3	TRBJ2-2	CASSLDRGGPYTGELFF
TRBV30	TRBJ2-7	CAWSVPGTYEQYF
TRBV2	TRBJ1-4	CASSEAPAGGGEKLFF
TRBV7-9	TRBJ2-7	CASTMGDRLNEQYF
TRBV15	TRBJ2-1	CATSRVLYNEQFF
TRBV28	TRBJ2-6	CASRQDGFSGANVLTF
TRBV9	TRBJ2-2	CASSDTSGANTGELFF
TRBV12-3/TRBV12-4	TRBJ1-4	CASSPPDSLGKLFF
TRBV6-5	TRBJ1-1	CASSTRTYTEAFF
TRBV14	TRBJ2-7	CASSQGHLESYEQYF
TRBV19	TRBJ2-1	CASSFGSGSRNEQFF
TRBV20-1	TRBJ1-1	CSARSWGEDRLNTEAFF
TRBV20-1	TRBJ1-1	CSAPTGLFTEAFF
TRBV30	TRBJ2-2	CAWSAGQGNTGELFF
TRBV5-1	TRBJ1-3	CASSQVGQDSGNTIYF
TRBV4-1	TRBJ1-1	CASSQDGDLRGAFF
TRBV7-9	TRBJ2-7	CASSPSGDRYSYEQYF
TRBV9	TRBJ2-1	CASSVAGTVLDEQFF
TRBV6-2/TRBV6-3	TRBJ1-5	CASSYIWGQPQHF
TRBV12-3/TRBV12-4	TRBJ1-4	CASSLTGTGEKLFF
TRBV5-1	TRBJ2-5	CASSSPPGQTFQETQYF
TRBV3-1	TRBJ2-2	CASSQEQRRELFF
TRBV5-1	TRBJ2-7	CASTVGQGHEQYF
TRBV14	TRBJ2-5	CASSRALQETQYF
TRBV7-3	TRBJ1-1	CASSVNMNTEAFF
TRBV5-4	TRBJ1-1	CASSESGVMNTEAFF
TRBV27	TRBJ1-6	CASSLSGQGNSPLHF
TRBV5-1	TRBJ2-5	CASSYPGREETQYF